This TCR beta chain stems from a study of blood T cell repertoires in COVID-19. Study-level information: In each case, the material was cDNA or gDNA derived from T cells, B-cell-depleted T cells, or PBMCs.

Sequencing was performed with immunoSEQ multiplex PCR; in TCRdb, only in-frame clones are kept and a portion is missing. The data show 270,000 or so clones, with roughly 86% seen just once and over 2% held by the top ten. Per the germline V gene, CDR1 is GTSNPN and CDR2 is SVGIG (reference sequence). This CDR3 contains 13 residues. The V gene lost 2 bases and the J gene lost 7 bases, with 12 bases spanning the gap. The study drew participants aged about 18 to 90 years from 20 to 30 US areas. Donors were grouped by their self-reported clinical history. Sequencing input: PBMCs or T cells enriched from blood (not recorded which). J is TRBJ1-5 and V is TRBV30, with D perhaps TRBD1 (6 bases). The sequence was collected from a young woman who had recovered from COVID-19. The CDR3 sequence: CAWSYRERQPQHF. CDR3 nucleotides: TGTGCCTGGAGTTACAGGGAAAGACAGCCCCAGCATTTT.